This T cell receptor (beta chain) was sequenced during a study of cytomegalovirus exposure and HLA in healthy donors. Study-wide results and caveats: After further analysis at a later stage, roughly 16,000 TCR beta sequences were associated with HLA alleles at 0.05 false discovery rate. The study put under 200 TCR beta chains on its list as cytomegalovirus-associated. Later examination showed HLA-associated TCR beta chains had greater clonal expansion than equally common others.

Use of 60 Vbeta and 13 Jbeta primers characterized the PCR. Generated by immunoSEQ multiplex PCR, the TCRdb table keeps only in-frame clones and is missing some. The sample consists of over 100,000 clones, about 60% of them appearing once. J gave up 5 bases and V 1 base, and 3 bases lay outside the gene matches. Germline lookup yields CDR1 LNHNV and CDR2 YYDKDF (reference sequence). The length of the CDR3 is 14 residues. As for this clone: The antigen remains unidentified.

The chain employs TRBV15 and TRBJ1-2, with 8 bases fitting TRBD1. The material sequenced was PBMCs. The receptor comes from a man aged 35 to 55 in good health and CMV-seropositive. The CDR3 nucleotides read TGTGCCACCAGCAGAGGACAGGGGAGATATGGCTACACCTTC. Translated: CATSRGQGRYGYTF.